This T cell receptor beta chain was identified during a study of T cells in Graves' hyperthyroidism and ophthalmopathy. Study-level results: A model built on 13 V-J features separated ophthalmopathy from stable hyperthyroidism. The blood repertoire included most of the expanded thyroid clonotypes above 0.001. For ophthalmopathy, model prediction preceded onset by a median about six months.

A few counts support this clonotype. The antigen is not known. It was RNA transcripts that yielded the amplified TCR beta CDR3 regions. First-round RT-PCR targeting the TCR CDR3 was performed with the HTBI primer set. TCRdb processed the multiplex PCR reads anew with MiXCR; each CDR3 protein has one entry. The repertoire holds under 450,000 distinct CDR3 sequences, roughly 14% seen once, with 20% to 25% in the top ten. Blood was obtained at the first hyperthyroidism diagnosis, which preceded any ophthalmopathy symptoms. V lost 4 bases and J lost 6, with 15 bases in between. The CDR3 has 14 amino acids. The germline CDR1 and CDR2 sequences are SGDLS and YYNGEE.

The sequenced sample consisted of blood. This chain joins TRBV9 and TRBJ2-3; D is possibly TRBD2 (5 bases). The origin of this receptor is a young man with Graves' hyperthyroidism that later progressed to Graves' ophthalmopathy. CDR3 in DNA: TGTGCCAGCAGCCCTTGGACTGGTTATGATACGCAGTATTTT. Protein: CASSPWTGYDTQYF.